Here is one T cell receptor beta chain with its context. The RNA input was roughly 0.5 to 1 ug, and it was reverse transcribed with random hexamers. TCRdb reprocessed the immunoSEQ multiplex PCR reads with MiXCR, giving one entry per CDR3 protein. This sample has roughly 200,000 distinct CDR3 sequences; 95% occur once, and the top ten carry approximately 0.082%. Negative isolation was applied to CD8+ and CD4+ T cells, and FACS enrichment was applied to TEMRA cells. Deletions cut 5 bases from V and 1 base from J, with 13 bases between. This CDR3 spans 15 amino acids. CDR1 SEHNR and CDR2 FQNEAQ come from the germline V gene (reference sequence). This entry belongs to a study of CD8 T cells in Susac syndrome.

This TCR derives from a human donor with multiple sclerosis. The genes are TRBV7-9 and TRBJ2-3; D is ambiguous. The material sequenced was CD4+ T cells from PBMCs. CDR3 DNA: TGTGCCAGCAGCGCGCCTCCCGAGGGCACAGATACGCAGTATTTT. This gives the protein CASSAPPEGTDTQYF.